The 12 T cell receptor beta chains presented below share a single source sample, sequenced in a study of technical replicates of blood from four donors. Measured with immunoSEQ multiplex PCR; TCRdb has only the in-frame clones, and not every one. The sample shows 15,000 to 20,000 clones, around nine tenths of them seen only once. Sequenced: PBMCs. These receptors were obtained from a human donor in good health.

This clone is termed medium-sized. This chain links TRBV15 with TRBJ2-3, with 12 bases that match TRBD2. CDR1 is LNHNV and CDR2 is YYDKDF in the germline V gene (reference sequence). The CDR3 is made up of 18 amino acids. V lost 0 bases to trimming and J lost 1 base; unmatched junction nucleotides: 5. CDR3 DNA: TGTGCCACCAGCAGAGAGCTAGCGGGAGGGCCTGGCACAGATACGCAGTATTTT. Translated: CATSRELAGGPGTDTQYF.

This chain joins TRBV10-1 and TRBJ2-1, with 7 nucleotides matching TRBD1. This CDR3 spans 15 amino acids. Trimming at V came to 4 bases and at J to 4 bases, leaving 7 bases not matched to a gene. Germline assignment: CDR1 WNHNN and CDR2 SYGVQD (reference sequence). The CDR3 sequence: CASSAAGQVYNEQFF. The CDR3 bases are TGCGCCAGCAGTGCCGCCGGACAGGTATACAATGAGCAGTTCTTC.

The CDR3 sequence: CASSPRGTGEQYF. Written as DNA, the CDR3 is TGTGCCAGTAGCCCTAGGGGGACGGGGGAGCAGTACTTC. The chain combines TRBV19 with TRBJ2-7, with D perhaps matching TRBD1 (6 bases). CDR1 is LNHDA and CDR2 is SQIVND in the germline V gene (reference sequence). The CDR3 covers 13 residues. V was shortened by 6 bases and J by 7 bases, with 16 bases between the two germline ends. Combining the CDR3 with reference TRBV19 and TRBJ2-7 gives the whole variable domain DGGITQSPKYLFRKEGQNVTLSCEQNLNHDAMYWYRQDPGQGLRLIYYSQIVNDFQKGDIAEGYSVSREKKESFPLTVTSAQKNPTAFYLCASSPRGTGEQYFGPGTRLTVT.

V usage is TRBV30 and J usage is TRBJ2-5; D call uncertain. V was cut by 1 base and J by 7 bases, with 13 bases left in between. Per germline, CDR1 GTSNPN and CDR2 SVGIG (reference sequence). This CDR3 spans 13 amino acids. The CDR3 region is CAWSGDSFGTQYF. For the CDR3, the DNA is TGTGCCTGGAGTGGAGACTCATTTGGGACCCAGTACTTC.

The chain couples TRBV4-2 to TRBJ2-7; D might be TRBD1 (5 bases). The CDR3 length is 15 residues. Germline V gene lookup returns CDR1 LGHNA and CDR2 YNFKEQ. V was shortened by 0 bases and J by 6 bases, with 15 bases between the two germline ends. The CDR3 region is CASSQDRGTGGEQYF. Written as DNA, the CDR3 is TGTGCCAGCAGCCAAGATCGCGGCACAGGCGGCGAGCAGTACTTC.

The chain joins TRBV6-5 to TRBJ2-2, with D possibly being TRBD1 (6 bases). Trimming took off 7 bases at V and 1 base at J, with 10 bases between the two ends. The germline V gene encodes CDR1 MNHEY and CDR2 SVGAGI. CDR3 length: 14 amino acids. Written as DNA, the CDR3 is TGTGCCAGCACCCCGGGACAGAACACCGGGGAGCTGTTTTTT. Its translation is CASTPGQNTGELFF.

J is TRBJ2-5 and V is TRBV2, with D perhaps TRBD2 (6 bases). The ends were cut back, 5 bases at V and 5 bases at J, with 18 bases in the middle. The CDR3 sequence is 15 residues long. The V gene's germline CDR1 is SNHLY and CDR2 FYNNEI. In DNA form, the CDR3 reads TGTGCCAGCAGTCTGATCGGGGGTCAAACGGAGACCCAGTACTTC. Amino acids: CASSLIGGQTETQYF.

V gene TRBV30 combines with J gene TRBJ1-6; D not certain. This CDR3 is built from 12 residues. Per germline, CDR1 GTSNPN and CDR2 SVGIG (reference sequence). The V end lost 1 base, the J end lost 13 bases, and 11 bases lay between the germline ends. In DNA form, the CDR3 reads TGTGCCTGGAGTGAAGCGCCTGATCCCCTCCACTTT. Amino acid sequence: CAWSEAPDPLHF.

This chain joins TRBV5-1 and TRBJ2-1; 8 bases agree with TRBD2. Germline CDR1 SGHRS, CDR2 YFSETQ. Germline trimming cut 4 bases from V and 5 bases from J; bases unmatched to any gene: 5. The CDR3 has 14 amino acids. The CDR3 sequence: CASSNSGTNNEQFF. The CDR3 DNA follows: TGCGCCAGCAGCAATAGCGGGACTAACAATGAGCAGTTCTTC.

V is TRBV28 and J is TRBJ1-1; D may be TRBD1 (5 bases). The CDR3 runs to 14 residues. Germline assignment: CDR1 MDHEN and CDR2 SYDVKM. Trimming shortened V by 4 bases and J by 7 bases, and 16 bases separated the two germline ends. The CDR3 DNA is TGTGCCAGCAGTTCCCTCAAGGGGTGGGGTGAAGCTTTCTTT. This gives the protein CASSSLKGWGEAFF.

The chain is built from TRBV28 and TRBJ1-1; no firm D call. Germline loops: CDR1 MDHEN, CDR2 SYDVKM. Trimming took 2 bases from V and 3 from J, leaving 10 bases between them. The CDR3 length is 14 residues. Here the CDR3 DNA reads TGTGCCAGCAGTTTAAACACAGAGTACACTGAAGCTTTCTTT. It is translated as CASSLNTEYTEAFF.

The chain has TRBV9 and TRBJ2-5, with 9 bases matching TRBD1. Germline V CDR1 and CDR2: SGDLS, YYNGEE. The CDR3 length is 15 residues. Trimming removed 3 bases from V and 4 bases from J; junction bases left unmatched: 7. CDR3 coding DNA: TGTGCCAGCAGCGGGGGGACAGGGCGGGGAGAGACCCAGTACTTC. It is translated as CASSGGTGRGETQYF. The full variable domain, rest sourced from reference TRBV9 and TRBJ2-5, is DSGVTQTPKHLITATGQRVTLRCSPRSGDLSVYWYQQSLDQGLQFLIQYYNGEERAKGNILERFSAQQFPDLHSELNLSSLELGDSALYFCASSGGTGRGETQYFGPGTRLLVL.